What follows are 25 T cell receptor beta chains derived from one specimen sequenced in a study of control samples from healthy donors and cancer patients. This table comes from immunoSEQ multiplex PCR, and its TCRdb copy is limited to in-frame clones, with some not included. The sample lists 100,000 to 150,000 clones, 87% occurring once. Sequencing input: blood. All receptors come from a man aged 60-69 years in good health.

The chain employs TRBV11-2 and TRBJ2-7, with 8 bases lining up with TRBD2. From germline, CDR1 is SGHAT and CDR2 FQNNGV. The V segment lost 1 base and the J segment 2 bases; nucleotides outside the gene matches: 4. The CDR3 runs 15 residues. The DNA for the CDR3 is TGTGCCAGCAGCTTAGGACTAGCGAGCCCCTACGAGCAGTACTTC. Protein product: CASSLGLASPYEQYF.

The chain combines TRBV28 with TRBJ1-5; no reliable D call. The CDR3 runs to 14 residues. Trimming took off 1 base at V and 5 bases at J, with 9 bases between the two ends. Germline V gene lookup returns CDR1 MDHEN and CDR2 SYDVKM. This CDR3 is CASSLSLHYQPQHF. As DNA, the CDR3 is TGTGCCAGCAGTTTATCCCTGCACTATCAGCCCCAGCATTTT.

The rearrangement joins TRBV28 to TRBJ1-4, with TRBD1 matching over 10 bases. This CDR3 region has 15 residues. CDR1 MDHEN and CDR2 SYDVKM come from the germline V gene. V lost 7 bases and J lost 2; bases outside the gene matches: 4. The CDR3 bases are TGTGCCAGCAAGAGACAGGGGGCCACTAATGAAAAACTGTTTTTT. It specifies CASKRQGATNEKLFF.

The chain combines TRBV28 with TRBJ1-2; 9 bases match TRBD1. The CDR3 runs 17 residues. V trimming: 6 bases; J trimming: 4 bases; junction bases outside the gene matches: 15. Germline-derived CDR1 and CDR2 are MDHEN and SYDVKM. The DNA for the CDR3 is TGTGCCAGCAGAACGTCCGGGACAGGGTGGATTGGCTATGGCTACACCTTC. Protein product: CASRTSGTGWIGYGYTF.

This sequence joins TRBV6-1 and TRBJ2-3; D gene unclear. From germline, CDR1 is MNHNS and CDR2 SASEGT. This CDR3 contains 15 residues. V was trimmed by 3 bases and J by 6 bases, leaving 16 bases between them. This CDR3 is CASSEDGGVTDTQYF. The CDR3 coding sequence is TGTGCCAGCAGTGAGGACGGCGGCGTGACGGATACGCAGTATTTT.

V is TRBV5-1 and J is TRBJ1-1, with D uncertain. Between the trimmed V and J ends, which lost 4 bases and 2 bases, there was a span of 12 bases. CDR3 size: 14 residues. Germline assignment: CDR1 SGHRS and CDR2 YFSETQ. The CDR3 region has the DNA TGCGCCAGCAGCCCGGGGTCTAGTAACACTGAAGCTTTCTTT. Translating gives CASSPGSSNTEAFF.

The chain carries TRBV4-1 and TRBJ1-2; 7 nucleotides match TRBD1. This CDR3 is built from 16 residues. Losses at the gene ends were 1 base for V and 7 bases for J; bases not matched to a gene: 12. The germline V gene encodes CDR1 MGHRA and CDR2 YSYEKL. As DNA, the CDR3 is TGCGCCAGCAGCCAAGGCCACGGACAGGAGGGTAGTGGCTACACCTTC. Its protein product is CASSQGHGQEGSGYTF.

J is TRBJ1-6 and V is TRBV5-1; 7 bases fit TRBD1. V lost 4 bases to trimming and J lost 4 bases; unmatched junction nucleotides: 5. The length of the CDR3 is 15 residues. Germline CDR1 SGHRS, CDR2 YFSETQ. CDR3 nucleotide sequence: TGCGCCAGCAGCGATGGGACAGTTTATAATTCACCCCTCCACTTT. Residues: CASSDGTVYNSPLHF. Full variable domain (missing parts from reference TRBV5-1 and TRBJ1-6): KAGVTQTPRYLIKTRGQQVTLSCSPISGHRSVSWYQQTPGQGLQFLFEYFSETQRNKGNFPGRFSGRQFSNSRSEMNVSTLELGDSALYLCASSDGTVYNSPLHFGNGTRLTVT.

J is TRBJ2-7 and V is TRBV20-1; D unclear. Germline values: CDR1 DFQATT, CDR2 SNEGSKA (reference sequence). V lost 6 bases and J 2 bases, leaving 14 bases between the germline ends. The CDR3 is 13 residues long. The CDR3 DNA sequence: TGCAGTGCCAGTCCGGGCGGAGCCTACGAGCAGTACTTC. Its protein is CSASPGGAYEQYF.

The chain is built from TRBV5-1 and TRBJ1-2, with unresolved D. Germline V CDR1 and CDR2: SGHRS, YFSETQ. Trimming shortened V by 0 bases and J by 4 bases, and 10 bases separated the two germline ends. The CDR3 has 14 residues. CDR3 sequence reads: CASSLGSVLYGYTF. CDR3 nucleotide sequence: TGCGCCAGCAGCTTGGGATCTGTCCTCTATGGCTACACCTTC.

This rearrangement joins TRBV6-5 to TRBJ2-2, with D maybe TRBD2 (5 bases). Germline V gene sequence: CDR1 MNHEY, CDR2 SVGAGI. This CDR3 has 13 amino acids. V lost 10 bases and J 1 base, leaving 10 bases between the germline ends. CDR3 DNA sequence: TGTGCCACTTCCCGGGGGAACACCGGGGAGCTGTTTTTT. As protein: CATSRGNTGELFF.

This chain uses TRBV14 with TRBJ2-2; TRBD2 aligns across 8 bases. CDR1 SGHDN and CDR2 FVKESK come from the germline V gene. The CDR3 contains 16 residues. V lost 0 bases, J lost 4 bases, and 4 bases stayed unmatched. Written as DNA, the CDR3 is TGTGCCAGCAGCCAAGATGCGCTAGCGGGCACCGGGGAGCTGTTTTTT. Its translation: CASSQDALAGTGELFF.

The rearrangement links TRBV14 to TRBJ2-5; possible D gene TRBD1, 6 bases. The CDR3 spans 15 residues. The V gene lost 4 bases and the J gene lost 5 bases, with 17 bases spanning the gap. The V gene's germline CDR1 is SGHDN and CDR2 FVKESK. The DNA for the CDR3 is TGTGCCAGCAGCCCCTATCAACAGGGTTTGGAGACCCAGTACTTC. Amino acid sequence: CASSPYQQGLETQYF.

This clone was found a few times. This chain uses TRBV4-2 with TRBJ2-7, with 7 positions matching TRBD2. J gave up 1 base and V 4 bases, and 7 bases lay outside the gene matches. This CDR3 is 15 amino acids long. CDR1 and CDR2 from the germline V gene are LGHNA and YNFKEQ. CDR3 in amino acids: CASSPGLVGSYEQYF. The CDR3 DNA follows: TGTGCCAGCAGCCCTGGACTAGTAGGTTCCTACGAGCAGTACTTC.

V is TRBV7-9 and J is TRBJ2-6; maybe TRBD1 (6 bases). This CDR3 has 18 residues. Germline CDR1 and CDR2: SEHNR and FQNEAQ (reference sequence). V was shortened by 1 base and J by 0 bases, with 13 bases between the two germline ends. As DNA, the CDR3 is TGTGCCAGCAGCTTAGGGGGGCAGGATCCCTCTGGGGCCAACGTCCTGACTTTC. This translates into CASSLGGQDPSGANVLTF. Based on the CDR3 plus reference TRBV7-9 and TRBJ2-6, the full variable domain is DTGVSQNPRHKITKRGQNVTFRCDPISEHNRLYWYRQTLGQGPEFLTYFQNEAQLEKSRLLSDRFSAERPKGSFSTLEIQRTEQGDSAMYLCASSLGGQDPSGANVLTFGAGSRLTVL.

The chain couples TRBV3-1 (or the pseudogene TRBV3-2) to TRBJ1-2; D call uncertain. The CDR3 extends over 12 amino acids. With 4 bases removed from V and 11 bases from J, the gap between germline ends came to 14 bases. Germline assignment: CDR1 LGHDT and CDR2 YNNKEL (reference sequence). Here the CDR3 reads CASSRSLLSYTF. DNA for the CDR3: TGTGCCAGCAGCCGGAGTTTACTAAGTTACACCTTC.

The chain joins TRBV29-1 to TRBJ2-5; D perhaps matches TRBD1 (5 bases). CDR1 is SQVTM and CDR2 is ANQGSEA in the germline V gene. The CDR3 runs to 14 residues. V lost 0 bases, J lost 4 bases, and 12 bases lay in between. CDR3 residues: CSVEEGRVGETQYF. The DNA of the CDR3 is TGCAGCGTTGAAGAGGGGCGAGTAGGAGAGACCCAGTACTTC.

This chain connects TRBV19 to TRBJ1-2; D not resolved. The germline V gene has CDR1 LNHDA and CDR2 SQIVND (reference sequence). CDR3 length: 12 residues. As DNA, the CDR3 is TGTGGCAGCGCCTCCAGTAACTATGGCTACACCTTC. This sequence encodes CGSASSNYGYTF.

The chain combines TRBV7-3 with TRBJ2-1; tentatively, D is TRBD1 (6 bases). V lost 2 bases to trimming and J lost 9 bases, with 11 bases between them. CDR1 SGHTA and CDR2 FQGTGA come from the germline V gene. This CDR3 has 13 residues. The CDR3 reads CASSLSGVGEQFF. CDR3 DNA sequence: TGTGCCAGCAGCTTATCAGGGGTTGGTGAGCAGTTCTTC.

The chain carries TRBV28 and TRBJ1-6; 7 bases align to TRBD1. The CDR3 is 13 residues long. J was trimmed by 15 bases and V by 6 bases; bases with no gene match: 11. Germline V gives CDR1 MDHEN, CDR2 SYDVKM. The CDR3 loop is CASRPGTVGFLHF. The CDR3 DNA sequence: TGTGCCAGCAGGCCAGGGACAGTGGGGTTCCTCCACTTT.

This rearrangement joins TRBV7-9 to TRBJ1-2; D gene ambiguous. The V end was cut by 0 bases, the J end by 1 base, with 3 bases between. The length of the CDR3 is 13 residues. Germline V gene sequence: CDR1 SEHNR, CDR2 FQNEAQ (reference sequence). The DNA for the CDR3 is TGTGCCAGCAGCTTAGCGGGTAACTATGGCTACACCTTC. Protein: CASSLAGNYGYTF.

V is TRBV19 and J is TRBJ1-4, with a possible D match to TRBD1 (5 bases). This CDR3 spans 15 amino acids. V lost 7 bases and J 7 bases, leaving 19 bases between the germline ends. CDR1 and CDR2 from the germline V gene are LNHDA and SQIVND (reference sequence). CDR3: CASTSQGPAAEKLFF. The CDR3, as DNA: TGTGCCAGTACCTCGCAGGGCCCCGCGGCTGAAAAACTGTTTTTT.

The chain uses TRBV12-3 or TRBV12-4 and TRBJ1-1; possibly TRBD1 for D (6 bases). Trimming pared 7 bases from V and 4 bases from J, leaving 13 bases between. The CDR3 has 13 amino acids. The CDR3: CASNPGESTEAFF. CDR3 nucleotide sequence: TGTGCCAGCAACCCAGGGGAAAGCACTGAAGCTTTCTTT.

This clone was detected once. This chain joins TRBV20-1 and TRBJ1-2, with D possibly TRBD1 on 5 matching bases. Trimming removed 3 bases at V and 8 bases at J, with 16 bases between. CDR1 and CDR2 (germline): DFQATT, SNEGSKA (reference sequence). The CDR3 runs 13 residues. Here the CDR3 DNA reads TGCAGTGCTAGTCCCCAGGGAATTGGCGGCTACACCTTC. This codes for CSASPQGIGGYTF.

This clone occurred once. This sequence joins TRBV28 and TRBJ1-1; maybe TRBD1 (6 bases). Trimming removed 5 bases at V and 2 bases at J, with 12 bases between. In germline, CDR1 is MDHEN, CDR2 SYDVKM. The CDR3 covers 14 residues. In nucleotides, the CDR3 is TGTGCCAGCAGTGGGACAAGGCCAAACACTGAAGCTTTCTTT. Translating gives CASSGTRPNTEAFF.